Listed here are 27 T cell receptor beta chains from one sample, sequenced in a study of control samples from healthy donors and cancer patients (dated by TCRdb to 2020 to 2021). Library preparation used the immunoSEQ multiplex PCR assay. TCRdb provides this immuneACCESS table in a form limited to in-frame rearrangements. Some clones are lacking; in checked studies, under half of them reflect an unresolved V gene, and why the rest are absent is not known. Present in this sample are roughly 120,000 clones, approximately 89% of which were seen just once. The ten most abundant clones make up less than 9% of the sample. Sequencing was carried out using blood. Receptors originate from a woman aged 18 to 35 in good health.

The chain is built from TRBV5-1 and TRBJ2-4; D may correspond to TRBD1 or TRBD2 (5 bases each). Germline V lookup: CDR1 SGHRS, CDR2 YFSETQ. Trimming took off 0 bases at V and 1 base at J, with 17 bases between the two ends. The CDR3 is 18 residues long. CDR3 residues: CASSLVKLGDLAKNIQYF. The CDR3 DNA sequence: TGCGCCAGCAGCTTGGTTAAGTTGGGGGACCTGGCCAAAAACATTCAGTACTTC. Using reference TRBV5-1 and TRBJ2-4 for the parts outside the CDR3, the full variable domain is KAGVTQTPRYLIKTRGQQVTLSCSPISGHRSVSWYQQTPGQGLQFLFEYFSETQRNKGNFPGRFSGRQFSNSRSEMNVSTLELGDSALYLCASSLVKLGDLAKNIQYFGAGTRLSVL.

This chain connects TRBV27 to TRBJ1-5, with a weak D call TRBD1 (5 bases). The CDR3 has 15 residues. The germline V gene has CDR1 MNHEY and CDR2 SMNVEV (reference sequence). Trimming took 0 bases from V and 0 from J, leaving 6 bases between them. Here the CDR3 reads CASSLSGVSNQPQHF. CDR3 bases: TGTGCCAGCAGTTTATCGGGGGTTAGCAATCAGCCCCAGCATTTT.

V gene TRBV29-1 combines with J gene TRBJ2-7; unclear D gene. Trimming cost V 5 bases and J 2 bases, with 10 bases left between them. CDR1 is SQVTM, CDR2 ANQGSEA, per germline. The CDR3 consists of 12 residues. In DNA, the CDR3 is TGCAGCGTTTTTGGCCTCGCCTACGAGCAGTACTTC. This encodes CSVFGLAYEQYF.

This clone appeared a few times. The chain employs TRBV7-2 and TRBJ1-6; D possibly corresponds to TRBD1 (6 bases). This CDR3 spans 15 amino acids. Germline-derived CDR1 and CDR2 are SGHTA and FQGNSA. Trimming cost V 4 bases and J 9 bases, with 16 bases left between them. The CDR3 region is CASSSPNRVSSPLHF. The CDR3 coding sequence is TGTGCCAGCAGCTCGCCCAACAGGGTATCTTCACCCCTCCACTTT.

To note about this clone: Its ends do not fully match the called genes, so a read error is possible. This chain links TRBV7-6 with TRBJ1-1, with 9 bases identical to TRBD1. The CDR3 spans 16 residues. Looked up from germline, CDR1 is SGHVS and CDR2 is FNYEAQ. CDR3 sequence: CASSVASGTGNAEAFF. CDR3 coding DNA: TGTGCCAGCAGCGTTGCCTCCGGGACAGGGAACGCTGAAGCTTTCTTT.

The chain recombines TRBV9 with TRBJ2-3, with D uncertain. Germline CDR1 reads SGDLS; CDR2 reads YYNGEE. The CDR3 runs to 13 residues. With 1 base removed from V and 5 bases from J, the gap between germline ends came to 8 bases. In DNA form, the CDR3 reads TGTGCCAGCAGCGTAACCTCGCGAGATACGCAGTATTTT. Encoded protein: CASSVTSRDTQYF.

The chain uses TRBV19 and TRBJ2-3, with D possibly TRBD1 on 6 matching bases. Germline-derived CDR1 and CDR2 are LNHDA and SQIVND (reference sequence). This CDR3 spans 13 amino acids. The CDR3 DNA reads TGTGCTCCGAGGGGGAGCTCACAAGATACGCAGTATTTT. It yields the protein CAPRGSSQDTQYF.

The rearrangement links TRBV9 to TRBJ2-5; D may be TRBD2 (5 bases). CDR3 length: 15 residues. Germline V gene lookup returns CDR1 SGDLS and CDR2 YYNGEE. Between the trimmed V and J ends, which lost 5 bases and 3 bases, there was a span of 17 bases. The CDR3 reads CASSRTRAVKETQYF. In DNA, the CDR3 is TGTGCCAGCAGTCGTACGCGGGCAGTGAAAGAGACCCAGTACTTC.

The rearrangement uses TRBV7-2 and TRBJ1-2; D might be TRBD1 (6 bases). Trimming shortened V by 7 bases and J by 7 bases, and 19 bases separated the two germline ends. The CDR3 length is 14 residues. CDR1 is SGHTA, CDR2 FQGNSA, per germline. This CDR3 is CASKQARTDFGYTF. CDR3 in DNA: TGTGCCAGCAAACAAGCACGGACAGACTTTGGCTACACCTTC. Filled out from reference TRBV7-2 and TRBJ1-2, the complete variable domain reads GAGVSQSPSNKVTEKGKDVELRCDPISGHTALYWYRQSLGQGLEFLIYFQGNSAPDKSGLPSDRFSAERTGGSVSTLTIQRTQQEDSAVYLCASKQARTDFGYTFGSGTRLTVV.

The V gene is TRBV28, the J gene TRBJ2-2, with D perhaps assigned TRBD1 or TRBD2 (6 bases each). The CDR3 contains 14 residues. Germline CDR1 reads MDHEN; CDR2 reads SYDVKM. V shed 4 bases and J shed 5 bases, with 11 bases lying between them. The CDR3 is CASSSGGQTGELFF. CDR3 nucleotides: TGTGCCAGCAGTTCTGGGGGGCAAACCGGGGAGCTGTTTTTT.

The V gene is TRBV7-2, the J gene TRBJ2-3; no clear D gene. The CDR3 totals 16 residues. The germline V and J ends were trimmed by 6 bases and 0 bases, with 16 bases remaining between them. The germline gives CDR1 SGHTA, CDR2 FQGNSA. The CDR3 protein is CASRNRVLDSTDTQYF. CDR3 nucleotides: TGTGCCAGCAGAAACCGGGTCCTCGATAGCACAGATACGCAGTATTTT.

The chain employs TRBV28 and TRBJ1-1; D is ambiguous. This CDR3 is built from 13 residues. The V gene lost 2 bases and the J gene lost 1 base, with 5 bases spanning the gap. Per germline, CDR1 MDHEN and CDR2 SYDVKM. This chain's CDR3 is CASSLQTNTEAFF. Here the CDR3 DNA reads TGTGCCAGCAGTTTACAAACGAACACTGAAGCTTTCTTT. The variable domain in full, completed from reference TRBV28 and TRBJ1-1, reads DVKVTQSSRYLVKRTGEKVFLECVQDMDHENMFWYRQDPGLGLRLIYFSYDVKMKEKGDIPEGYSVSREKKERFSLILESASTNQTSMYLCASSLQTNTEAFFGQGTRLTVV.

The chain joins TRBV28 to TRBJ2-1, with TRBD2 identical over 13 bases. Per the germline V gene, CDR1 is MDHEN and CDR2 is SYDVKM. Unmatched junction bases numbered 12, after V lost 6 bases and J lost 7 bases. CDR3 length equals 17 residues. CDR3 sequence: CASSNGGTSGIRNEQFF. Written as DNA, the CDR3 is TGTGCCAGCAGCAATGGGGGGACTAGCGGGATCAGGAATGAGCAGTTCTTC.

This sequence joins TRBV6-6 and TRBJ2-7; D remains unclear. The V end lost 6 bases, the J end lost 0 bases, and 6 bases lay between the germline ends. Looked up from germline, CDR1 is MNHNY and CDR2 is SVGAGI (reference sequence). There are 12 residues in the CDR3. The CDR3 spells CASRENSYEQYF. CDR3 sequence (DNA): TGTGCCAGCAGGGAGAACTCCTACGAGCAGTACTTC.

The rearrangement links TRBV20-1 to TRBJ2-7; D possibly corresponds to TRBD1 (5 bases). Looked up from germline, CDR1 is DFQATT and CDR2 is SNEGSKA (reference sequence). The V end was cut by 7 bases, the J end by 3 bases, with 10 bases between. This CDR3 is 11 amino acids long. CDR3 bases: TGCAGTGGACACGACAGCTACGAGCAGTACTTC. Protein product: CSGHDSYEQYF.

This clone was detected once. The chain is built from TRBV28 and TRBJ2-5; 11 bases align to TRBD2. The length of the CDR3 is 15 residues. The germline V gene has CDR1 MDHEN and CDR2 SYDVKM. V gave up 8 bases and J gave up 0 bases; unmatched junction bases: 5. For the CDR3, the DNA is TGTGCCAGCGCTACTAGCGGGGGTTACCAAGAGACCCAGTACTTC. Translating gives CASATSGGYQETQYF.

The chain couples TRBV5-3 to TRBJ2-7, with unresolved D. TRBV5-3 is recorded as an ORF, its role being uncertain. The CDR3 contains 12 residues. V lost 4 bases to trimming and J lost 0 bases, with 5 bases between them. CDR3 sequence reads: CARSRHSYEQYF. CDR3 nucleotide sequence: TGTGCCAGAAGCCGACACTCCTACGAGCAGTACTTC.

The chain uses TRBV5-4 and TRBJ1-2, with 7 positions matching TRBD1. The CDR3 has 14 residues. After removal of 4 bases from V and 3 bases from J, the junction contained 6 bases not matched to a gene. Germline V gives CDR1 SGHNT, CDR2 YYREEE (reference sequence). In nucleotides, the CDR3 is TGTGCCAGCAGCCCTAGGGGACAGCACTATGGCTACACCTTC. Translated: CASSPRGQHYGYTF.

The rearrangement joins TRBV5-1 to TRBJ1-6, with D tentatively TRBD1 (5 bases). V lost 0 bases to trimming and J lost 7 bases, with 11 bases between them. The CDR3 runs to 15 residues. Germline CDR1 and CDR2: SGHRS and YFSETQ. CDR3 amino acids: CASSLGGSWNSPLHF. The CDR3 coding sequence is TGCGCCAGCAGCTTGGGGGGGTCCTGGAATTCACCCCTCCACTTT.

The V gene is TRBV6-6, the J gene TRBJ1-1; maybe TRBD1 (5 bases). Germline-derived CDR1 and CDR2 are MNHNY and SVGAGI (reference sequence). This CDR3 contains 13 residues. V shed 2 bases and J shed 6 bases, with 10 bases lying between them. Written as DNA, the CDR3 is TGTGCCAGCAGTTACCAGGGCGGGGCTGAAGCTTTCTTT. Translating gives CASSYQGGAEAFF.

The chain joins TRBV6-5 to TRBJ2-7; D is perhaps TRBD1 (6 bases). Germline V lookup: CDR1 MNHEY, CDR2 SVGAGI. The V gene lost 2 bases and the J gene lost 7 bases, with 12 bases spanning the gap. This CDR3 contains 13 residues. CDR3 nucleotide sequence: TGTGCCAGCAGTTACGTCAGGGGTTTGGAGCAGTACTTC. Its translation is CASSYVRGLEQYF.

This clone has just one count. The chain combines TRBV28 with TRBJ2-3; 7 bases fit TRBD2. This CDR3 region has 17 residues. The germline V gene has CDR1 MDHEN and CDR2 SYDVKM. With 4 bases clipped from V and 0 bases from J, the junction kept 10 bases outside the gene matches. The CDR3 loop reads CASSSPIAGVSTDTQYF. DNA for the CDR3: TGTGCCAGCAGTTCGCCAATCGCGGGAGTGAGCACAGATACGCAGTATTTT.

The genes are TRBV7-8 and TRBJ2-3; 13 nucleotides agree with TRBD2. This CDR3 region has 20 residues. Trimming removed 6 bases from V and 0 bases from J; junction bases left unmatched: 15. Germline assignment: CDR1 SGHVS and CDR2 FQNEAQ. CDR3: CASSYTLAGGPPSSTDTQYF. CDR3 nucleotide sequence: TGTGCCAGCAGTTATACACTAGCGGGGGGGCCCCCGAGTAGCACAGATACGCAGTATTTT.

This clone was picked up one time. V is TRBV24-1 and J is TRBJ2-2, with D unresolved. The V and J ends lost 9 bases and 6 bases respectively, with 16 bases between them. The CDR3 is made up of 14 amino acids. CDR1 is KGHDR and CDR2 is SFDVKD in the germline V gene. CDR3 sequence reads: CATRPGSLPGELFF. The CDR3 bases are TGTGCCACCCGGCCCGGATCCCTCCCCGGGGAGCTGTTTTTT.

In nucleotides, the CDR3 is TGTGCCAGCAGTTTAGGTGTCAATAATGAAAAACTGTTTTTT. Protein sequence: CASSLGVNNEKLFF. This chain connects TRBV5-4 to TRBJ1-4; D remains ambiguous. The CDR3 runs 14 residues. In germline, CDR1 is SGHNT, CDR2 YYREEE (reference sequence). V dropped 5 bases and J dropped 4 bases, with 12 bases sitting between them.

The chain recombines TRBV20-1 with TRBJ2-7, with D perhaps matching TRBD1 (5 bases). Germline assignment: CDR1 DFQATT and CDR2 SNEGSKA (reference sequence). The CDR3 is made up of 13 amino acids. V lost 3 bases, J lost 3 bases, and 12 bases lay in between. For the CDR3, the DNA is TGCAGTGCTAGTAGGGGCTCCCACTACGAGCAGTACTTC. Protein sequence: CSASRGSHYEQYF.

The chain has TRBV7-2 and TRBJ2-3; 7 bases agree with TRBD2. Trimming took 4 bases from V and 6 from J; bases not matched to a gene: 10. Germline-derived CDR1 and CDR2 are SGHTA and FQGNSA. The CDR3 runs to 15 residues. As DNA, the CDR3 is TGTGCCAGCAGCTCAGCGGGGCTGGGGGGGGATACGCAGTATTTT. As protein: CASSSAGLGGDTQYF. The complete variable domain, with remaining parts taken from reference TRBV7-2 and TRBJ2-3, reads GAGVSQSPSNKVTEKGKDVELRCDPISGHTALYWYRQSLGQGLEFLIYFQGNSAPDKSGLPSDRFSAERTGGSVSTLTIQRTQQEDSAVYLCASSSAGLGGDTQYFGPGTRLTVL.